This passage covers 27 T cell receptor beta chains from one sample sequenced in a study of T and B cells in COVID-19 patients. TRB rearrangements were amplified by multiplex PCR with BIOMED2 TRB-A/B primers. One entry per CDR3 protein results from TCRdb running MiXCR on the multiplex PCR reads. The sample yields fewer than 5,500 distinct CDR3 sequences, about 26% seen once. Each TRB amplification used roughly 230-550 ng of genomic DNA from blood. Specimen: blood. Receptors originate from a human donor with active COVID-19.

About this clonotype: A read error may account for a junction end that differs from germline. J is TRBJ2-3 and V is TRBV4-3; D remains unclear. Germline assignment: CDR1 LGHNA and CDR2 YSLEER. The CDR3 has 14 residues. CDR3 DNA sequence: TGTGCCAGCAGCCAAGGTGGCCCCCCAGATACGCAGTATTTT. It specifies CASSQGGPPDTQYF.

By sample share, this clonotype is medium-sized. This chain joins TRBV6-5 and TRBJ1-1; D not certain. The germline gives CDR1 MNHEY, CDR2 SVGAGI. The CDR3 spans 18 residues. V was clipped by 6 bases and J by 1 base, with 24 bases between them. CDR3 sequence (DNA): TGTGCCAGCAGCTACACCGGGCCTTTCTCTCCCCAGAACACTGAAGCTTTCTTT. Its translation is CASSYTGPFSPQNTEAFF.

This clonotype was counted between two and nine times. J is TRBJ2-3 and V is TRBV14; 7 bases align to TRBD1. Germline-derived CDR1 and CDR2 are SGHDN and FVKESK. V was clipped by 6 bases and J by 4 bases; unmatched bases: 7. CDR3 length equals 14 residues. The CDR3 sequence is CASRETGRADTQYF. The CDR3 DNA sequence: TGTGCCAGCAGAGAGACAGGGCGGGCAGATACGCAGTATTTT.

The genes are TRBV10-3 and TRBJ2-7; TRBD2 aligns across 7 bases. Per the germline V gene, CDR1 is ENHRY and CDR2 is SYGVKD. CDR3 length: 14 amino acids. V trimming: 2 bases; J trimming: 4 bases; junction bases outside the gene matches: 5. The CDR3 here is CAISETSAPYEQYF. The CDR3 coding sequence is TGTGCCATCAGTGAGACTAGCGCACCTTACGAGCAGTACTTC.

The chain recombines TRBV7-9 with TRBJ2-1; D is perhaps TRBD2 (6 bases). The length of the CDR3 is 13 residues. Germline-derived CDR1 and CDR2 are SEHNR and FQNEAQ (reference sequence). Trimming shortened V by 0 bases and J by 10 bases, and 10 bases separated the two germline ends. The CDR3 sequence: CASSLAGGREQFF. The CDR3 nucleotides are TGTGCCAGCAGCTTAGCGGGAGGTCGAGAGCAGTTCTTC.

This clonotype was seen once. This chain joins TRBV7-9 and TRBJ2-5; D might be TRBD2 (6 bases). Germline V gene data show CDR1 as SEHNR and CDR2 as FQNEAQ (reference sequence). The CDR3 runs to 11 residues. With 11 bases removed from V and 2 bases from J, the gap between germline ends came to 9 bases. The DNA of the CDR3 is TGTGCCGGGGGAGGTCAAGAGACCCAGTACTTC. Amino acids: CAGGGQETQYF.

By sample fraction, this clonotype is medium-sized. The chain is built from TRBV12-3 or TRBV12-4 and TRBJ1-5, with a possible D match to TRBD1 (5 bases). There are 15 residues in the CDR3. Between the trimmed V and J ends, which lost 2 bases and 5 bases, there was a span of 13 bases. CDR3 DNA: TGTGCCAGCAGTTTATGGGGAATAGGGGATCAGCCCCAGCATTTT. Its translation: CASSLWGIGDQPQHF.

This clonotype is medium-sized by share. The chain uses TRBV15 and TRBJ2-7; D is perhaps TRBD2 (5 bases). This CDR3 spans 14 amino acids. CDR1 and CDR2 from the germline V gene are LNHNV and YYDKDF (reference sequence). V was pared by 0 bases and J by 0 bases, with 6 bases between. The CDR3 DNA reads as TGTGCCACCAGCAGAGAAGGGAGCTCCTACGAGCAGTACTTC. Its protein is CATSREGSSYEQYF.

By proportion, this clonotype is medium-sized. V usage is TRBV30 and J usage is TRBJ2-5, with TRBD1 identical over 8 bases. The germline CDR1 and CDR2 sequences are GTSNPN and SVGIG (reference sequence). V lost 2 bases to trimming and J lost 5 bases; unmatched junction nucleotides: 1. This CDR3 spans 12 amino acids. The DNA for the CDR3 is TGTGCCTGGAGTCGACAGGGGGAGACCCAGTACTTC. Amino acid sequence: CAWSRQGETQYF.

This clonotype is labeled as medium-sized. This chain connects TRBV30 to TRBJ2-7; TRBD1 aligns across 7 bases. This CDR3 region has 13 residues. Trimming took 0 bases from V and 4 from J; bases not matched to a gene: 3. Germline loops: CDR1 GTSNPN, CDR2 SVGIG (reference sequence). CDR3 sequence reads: CAWSVNRGYEQYF. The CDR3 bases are TGTGCCTGGAGTGTAAACAGGGGTTACGAGCAGTACTTC.

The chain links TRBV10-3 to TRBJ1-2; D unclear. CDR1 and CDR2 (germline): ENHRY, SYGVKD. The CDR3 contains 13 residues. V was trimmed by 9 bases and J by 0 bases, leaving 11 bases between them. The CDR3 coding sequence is TGTGCCATTACACTAGATCCTAACTATGGCTACACCTTC. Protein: CAITLDPNYGYTF.

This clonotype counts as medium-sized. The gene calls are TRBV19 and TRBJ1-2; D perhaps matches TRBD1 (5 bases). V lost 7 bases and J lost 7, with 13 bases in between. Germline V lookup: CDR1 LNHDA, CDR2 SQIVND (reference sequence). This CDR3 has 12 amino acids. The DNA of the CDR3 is TGTGCCAGTACCGGTCGGGACGGTGGCTACACCTTC. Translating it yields CASTGRDGGYTF. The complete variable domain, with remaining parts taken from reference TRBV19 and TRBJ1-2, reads DGGITQSPKYLFRKEGQNVTLSCEQNLNHDAMYWYRQDPGQGLRLIYYSQIVNDFQKGDIAEGYSVSREKKESFPLTVTSAQKNPTAFYLCASTGRDGGYTFGSGTRLTVV.

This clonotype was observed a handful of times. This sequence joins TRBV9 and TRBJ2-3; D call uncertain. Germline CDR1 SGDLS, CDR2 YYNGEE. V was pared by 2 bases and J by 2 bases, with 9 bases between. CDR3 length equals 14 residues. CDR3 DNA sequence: TGTGCCAGCAGCGTTCGCAGCGCCACAGATACGCAGTATTTT. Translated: CASSVRSATDTQYF.

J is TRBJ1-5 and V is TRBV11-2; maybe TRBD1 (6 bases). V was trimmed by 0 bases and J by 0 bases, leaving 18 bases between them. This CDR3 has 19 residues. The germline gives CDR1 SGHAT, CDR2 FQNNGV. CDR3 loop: CASSLEGGRDTPSNQPQHF. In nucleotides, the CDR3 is TGTGCCAGCAGCTTAGAGGGGGGCCGGGACACTCCTAGCAATCAGCCCCAGCATTTT.

CDR3 in amino acids: CSAGGNGLYEQYF. CDR3 bases: TGCAGTGCTGGAGGCAACGGCTTGTACGAGCAGTACTTC. The rearrangement joins TRBV20-1 to TRBJ2-7; possibly TRBD2 for D (5 bases). The CDR3 contains 13 residues. Germline V gene lookup returns CDR1 DFQATT and CDR2 SNEGSKA (reference sequence). V was cut by 5 bases and J by 4 bases, with 15 bases left in between.

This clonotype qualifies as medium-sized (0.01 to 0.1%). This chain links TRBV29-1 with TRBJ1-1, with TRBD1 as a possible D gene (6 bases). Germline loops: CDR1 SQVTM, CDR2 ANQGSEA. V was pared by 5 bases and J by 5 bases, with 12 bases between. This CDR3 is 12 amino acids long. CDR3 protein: CSVKGGHTEAFF. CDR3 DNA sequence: TGCAGCGTTAAAGGGGGTCATACTGAAGCTTTCTTT.

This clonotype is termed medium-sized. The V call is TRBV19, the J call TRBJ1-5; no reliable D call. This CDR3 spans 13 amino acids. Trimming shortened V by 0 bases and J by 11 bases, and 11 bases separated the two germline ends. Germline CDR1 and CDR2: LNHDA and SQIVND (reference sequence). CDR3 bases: TGTGCCAGTAGTATAGAAGGTCGCGGGTCCCAGCATTTT. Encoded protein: CASSIEGRGSQHF.

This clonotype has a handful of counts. The CDR3, as DNA: TGTGCCAGCAGTTATGGAGGGGGTGGTCAGCCCCAGCATTTT. Amino acid sequence: CASSYGGGGQPQHF. The rearrangement uses TRBV6-2 or TRBV6-3 and TRBJ1-5, with D possibly TRBD1 on 6 matching bases. Germline V gene sequence: CDR1 MNHEY, CDR2 SVGEGT. The ends were cut back, 3 bases at V and 6 bases at J, with 12 bases in the middle. The CDR3 consists of 14 residues.

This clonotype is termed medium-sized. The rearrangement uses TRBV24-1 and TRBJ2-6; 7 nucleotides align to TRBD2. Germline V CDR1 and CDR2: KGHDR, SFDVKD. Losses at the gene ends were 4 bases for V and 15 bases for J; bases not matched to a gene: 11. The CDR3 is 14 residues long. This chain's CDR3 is CATSDPRDAGDLTF. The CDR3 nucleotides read TGTGCCACCAGTGACCCACGCGACGCGGGAGACCTGACTTTC.

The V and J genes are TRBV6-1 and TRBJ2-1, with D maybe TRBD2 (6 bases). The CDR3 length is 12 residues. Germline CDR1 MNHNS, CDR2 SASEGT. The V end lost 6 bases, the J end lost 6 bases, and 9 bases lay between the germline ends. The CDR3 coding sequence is TGTGCCAGCAGCGCGGGACCCAATGAGCAGTTCTTC. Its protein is CASSAGPNEQFF.

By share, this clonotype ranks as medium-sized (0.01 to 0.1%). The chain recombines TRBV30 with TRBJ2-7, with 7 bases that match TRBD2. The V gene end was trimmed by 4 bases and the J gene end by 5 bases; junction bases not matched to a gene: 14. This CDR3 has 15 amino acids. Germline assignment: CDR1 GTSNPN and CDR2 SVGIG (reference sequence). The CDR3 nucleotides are TGTGCCTGGAAACCCCCTGGGCTAGCGGCGGACGAGCAGTACTTC. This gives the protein CAWKPPGLAADEQYF.

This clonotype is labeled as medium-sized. The CDR3: CASSIGSRNTEAFF. The DNA of the CDR3 is TGTGCCAGTAGTATCGGGAGTAGGAACACTGAAGCTTTCTTT. The V and J genes are TRBV19 and TRBJ1-1, with no clear D. Germline assignment: CDR1 LNHDA and CDR2 SQIVND (reference sequence). CDR3 size: 14 residues. Trimming shortened V by 3 bases and J by 1 base, and 9 bases separated the two germline ends.

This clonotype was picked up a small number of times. CDR3 amino acids: CASSQIPTRNYGYTF. The CDR3 DNA follows: TGTGCCAGCAGCCAAATCCCGACACGAAACTATGGCTACACCTTC. This rearrangement joins TRBV27 to TRBJ1-2; D gene ambiguous. Germline V gives CDR1 MNHEY, CDR2 SMNVEV (reference sequence). V was cut by 6 bases and J by 2 bases, with 16 bases left in between. This CDR3 is 15 amino acids long.

DNA of the CDR3: TGTGCCAGCAGTGAACAGGGAACTAGTAATTCACCCCTCCACTTT. It encodes CASSEQGTSNSPLHF. The genes are TRBV6-1 and TRBJ1-6, with D tentatively TRBD1 (5 bases). CDR3 length: 15 amino acids. The ends were cut back, 2 bases at V and 6 bases at J, with 11 bases in the middle. Germline assignment: CDR1 MNHNS and CDR2 SASEGT.

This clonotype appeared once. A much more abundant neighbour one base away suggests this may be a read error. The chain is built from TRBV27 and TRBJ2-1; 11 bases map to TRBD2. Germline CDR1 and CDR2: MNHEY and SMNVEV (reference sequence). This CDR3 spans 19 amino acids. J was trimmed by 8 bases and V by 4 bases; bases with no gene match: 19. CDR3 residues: CASSYRGHPGLAEGYEQFF. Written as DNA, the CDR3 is TGTGCCAGCAGTTACCGGGGACACCCGGGACTAGCGGAGGGGTATGAGCAGTTCTTC.

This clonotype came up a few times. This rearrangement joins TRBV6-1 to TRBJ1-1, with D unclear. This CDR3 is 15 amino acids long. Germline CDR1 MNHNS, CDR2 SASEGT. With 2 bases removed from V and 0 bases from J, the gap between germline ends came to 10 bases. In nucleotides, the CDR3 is TGTGCCAGCAGTGAAAGCCGACTGCTGAACACTGAAGCTTTCTTT. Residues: CASSESRLLNTEAFF.

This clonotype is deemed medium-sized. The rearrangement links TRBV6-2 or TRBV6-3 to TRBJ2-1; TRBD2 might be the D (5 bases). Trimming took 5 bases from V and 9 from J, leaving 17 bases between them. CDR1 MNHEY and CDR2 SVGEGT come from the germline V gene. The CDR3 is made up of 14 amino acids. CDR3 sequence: CASSRAVEVFEQFF. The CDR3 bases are TGTGCCAGCAGTCGTGCGGTGGAGGTCTTTGAGCAGTTCTTC.